This TCR beta chain was sequenced for a study of T cell repertoires in cytomegalovirus infection. Study in general: Both recently identified HLA-C-restricted and well-studied HLA-B-restricted CMV epitopes were used in the study. Findings and caveats of the study: Adding up the frequency of public TCR beta families identified people who carried CMV plus the relevant HLA. Dominating the ex vivo response were TCR beta clonotypes that were CMV-specific and HLA-C-restricted.

TCRdb ran MiXCR on the reads and lists one entry per CDR3 protein. The data show about 570,000 distinct CDR3 sequences, 40% seen once. Points on this clonotype: The target antigen is unknown.

The CDR3 is made up of 14 amino acids. Germline CDR1 KGHSH, CDR2 LQKENI. The junction had 5 bases not matched to a gene; V was cut back by 0 bases and J by 7 bases. This TCR derives from a human donor in good health (CMV status not recorded). Some clones in this sample may be carry-over from other donors' samples. The chain carries TRBV18 and TRBJ2-7; TRBD1 matches 8 bases. Sample: cultured PBMCs, taken from culture after CMV antigen stimulation. CDR3 in DNA: TGTGCCAGCTCACCACCCGCCACAGGGGGTGAGCAGTACTTC. Translation gives CASSPPATGGEQYF.